The clone carrying this T cell receptor (beta chain) was seen ten or more times. Its antigen is unknown. This sample is drawn from a study of T cells after yellow fever vaccination. Study in general: Preparation of the low-cell-number fractions used SMART-Seq v4 Ultra Low Input.

The study made its TCR cDNA through 5'RACE template switching. That step introduced a universal primer site along with UMIs. TCRdb reanalysed the 5' RACE reads using MiXCR and keeps one entry per CDR3 protein. The profile shows 500,000 to 700,000 distinct CDR3 sequences, 15% to 20% of them singletons. From germline, CDR1 is DFQATT and CDR2 SNEGSKA (reference sequence). V lost 5 bases, J lost 4 bases, and 4 bases stayed unmatched. This CDR3 is built from 15 residues. Study observations and caveats: The CD4 compartment and the CD8 compartment contained a small share of clonotypes in common. Abundant contaminating clonotypes from the bulk population could appear in FACS-sorted repertoires.

The sample was PBMCs, taken 15 days after the yellow fever booster vaccination. The sequence derives from a man aged 30 to 45 who received the YFV17D yellow fever vaccine. This chain joins TRBV20-1 and TRBJ2-1; TRBD2 matches 14 bases. The CDR3 sequence is CSAERLAGGYNEQFF. CDR3 in DNA: TGCAGTGCTGAACGACTAGCGGGGGGGTACAATGAGCAGTTCTTC.